This T cell receptor beta chain was recovered during a study of T cell changes during pregnancy in multiple sclerosis. V lost 5 bases and J 4 bases, leaving 9 bases between the germline ends. The CDR3 spans 13 residues. Germline lookup yields CDR1 SGHRS and CDR2 YFSETQ. This table comes from immunoSEQ multiplex PCR, and its TCRdb copy is limited to in-frame clones, with some not included. The data show tens of thousands of clones, around 90% seen once. This sequence was found in a female donor with multiple sclerosis, enrolled in a pregnancy study. The gene calls are TRBV5-1 and TRBJ1-4; the D gene is possibly TRBD1 (6 bases). The specimen comprised peripheral blood, sampled in the third trimester of pregnancy. This chain's CDR3 is CASRGTHNEKLFF. CDR3 DNA: TGCGCCAGCAGAGGGACACATAATGAAAAACTGTTTTTT.